Each of the 15 T cell receptor beta chains below was sequenced from the same sample in a study of CD8+ T cells in alopecia areata. Extracted from the samples, RNA was reverse transcribed into cDNA to serve as the sequencing template. The method was immunoSEQ multiplex PCR; TCRdb's version includes in-frame clones alone and lacks a portion of them. The sample yields under 350,000 clones, 58% seen once. Treatment of the sample: oral pan-JAK inhibitor, 5-10 mg twice daily. Material: CD4+ T cells sorted from blood, obtained at week 24, from a patient treated with tofacitinib. The source is a human donor with alopecia areata.

This clone was seen a single time. This chain joins TRBV4-1 and TRBJ2-1; D is perhaps TRBD1 or TRBD2 (5 bases each). This CDR3 has 18 amino acids. V lost 0 bases to trimming and J lost 3 bases, with 18 bases between them. Germline loops: CDR1 MGHRA, CDR2 YSYEKL. Here the CDR3 DNA reads TGCGCCAGCAGCCAAGATTGGGGCACTAGGAGCGGCTACAATGAGCAGTTCTTC. Translation gives CASSQDWGTRSGYNEQFF.

This chain uses TRBV30 with TRBJ2-2; D is ambiguous. The CDR3 covers 13 residues. V was pared by 2 bases and J by 7 bases, with 11 bases between. Germline CDR1 reads GTSNPN; CDR2 reads SVGIG (reference sequence). Here the CDR3 reads CAWSRRLFGELFF. As DNA, the CDR3 is TGTGCCTGGAGTCGTCGCCTCTTCGGGGAGCTGTTTTTT.

This chain connects TRBV9 to TRBJ2-3; D unclear. The length of the CDR3 is 14 residues. V was clipped by 0 bases and J by 5 bases, with 10 bases between them. Germline CDR1 SGDLS, CDR2 YYNGEE. The chain's CDR3 is CASSVGSGRDTQYF. The CDR3 DNA reads TGTGCCAGCAGCGTAGGGTCTGGGCGAGATACGCAGTATTTT. Variable domain in full (rest from reference TRBV9 and TRBJ2-3): DSGVTQTPKHLITATGQRVTLRCSPRSGDLSVYWYQQSLDQGLQFLIQYYNGEERAKGNILERFSAQQFPDLHSELNLSSLELGDSALYFCASSVGSGRDTQYFGPGTRLTVL.

This clone was picked up a small number of times. The J gene is TRBJ1-6, the V gene TRBV30, with TRBD1 matching over 9 bases. Trimming took 2 bases from V and 5 from J; bases not matched to a gene: 7. Germline lookup yields CDR1 GTSNPN and CDR2 SVGIG (reference sequence). The CDR3 contains 16 residues. CDR3 DNA: TGTGCCTGGAGTCCACCCGACAGGGGGGATAATTCACCCCTCCACTTT. Protein product: CAWSPPDRGDNSPLHF.

V gene TRBV30 combines with J gene TRBJ1-1; D is ambiguous. Germline loops: CDR1 GTSNPN, CDR2 SVGIG (reference sequence). This CDR3 region has 10 residues. V shed 7 bases and J shed 7 bases, with 10 bases lying between them. The CDR3 sequence is CASWTIEAFF. Here the CDR3 DNA reads TGTGCCTCCTGGACGATTGAAGCTTTCTTT.

This chain connects TRBV4-3 to TRBJ2-1; D ambiguous. V gave up 4 bases and J gave up 6 bases, with 10 bases separating them. The CDR3 has 13 amino acids. CDR1 and CDR2 (germline): LGHNA, YSLEER. Here the CDR3 DNA reads TGCGCCAGCAGCCCCTCTCGCAGCAATGAGCAGTTCTTC. Amino acids: CASSPSRSNEQFF.

This clone came up a few times. The chain uses TRBV23-1 and TRBJ1-5; tentative D call: TRBD1 (5 bases). TRBV23-1 is flagged as an ORF with uncertain function. The CDR3 runs 18 residues. Trimming removed 0 bases from V and 1 base from J, with 16 bases in between. CDR3 residues: CASSQSGARSLSNQPQHF. In DNA, the CDR3 is TGCGCCAGCAGTCAATCCGGGGCCCGCTCATTGAGCAATCAGCCCCAGCATTTT.

This chain links TRBV10-3 with TRBJ2-5; D might be TRBD2 (6 bases). V was shortened by 7 bases and J by 0 bases, with 9 bases between the two germline ends. The germline V gene has CDR1 ENHRY and CDR2 SYGVKD. There are 13 residues in the CDR3. The CDR3 loop is CAIMGGDQETQYF. The CDR3 region has the DNA TGTGCCATCATGGGCGGGGACCAAGAGACCCAGTACTTC.

The gene calls are TRBV5-6 and TRBJ2-7; 9 positions agree with TRBD1. This CDR3 contains 15 residues. Trimming removed 0 bases from V and 4 bases from J; junction bases left unmatched: 5. CDR1 is SGHDT, CDR2 YYEEEE, per germline. Here the CDR3 reads CASSLEGDREYEQYF. For the CDR3, the DNA is TGTGCCAGCAGCTTGGAAGGGGACAGGGAATACGAGCAGTACTTC.

The J gene is TRBJ1-6, the V gene TRBV29-1; unclear D gene. Germline V lookup: CDR1 SQVTM, CDR2 ANQGSEA. Trimming shortened V by 5 bases and J by 8 bases, and 13 bases separated the two germline ends. This CDR3 spans 13 amino acids. The CDR3 bases are TGCAGCGTTAAAGGTACTGCGGATTCACCCCTCCACTTT. This sequence encodes CSVKGTADSPLHF.

The chain couples TRBV2 to TRBJ1-5, with D uncertain. CDR1 is SNHLY, CDR2 FYNNEI, per germline. V was shortened by 6 bases and J by 1 base, with 13 bases between the two germline ends. This CDR3 comprises 15 residues. The CDR3 protein is CASRTGGGSNQPQHF. The CDR3 bases are TGTGCCAGCAGGACCGGAGGAGGGAGCAATCAGCCCCAGCATTTT.

The CDR3 reads CASSIQGANYGYTF. The CDR3, as DNA: TGTGCCAGTAGTATACAGGGTGCTAACTATGGCTACACCTTC. This rearrangement joins TRBV19 to TRBJ1-2, with D perhaps matching TRBD1 (5 bases). Trimming removed 2 bases at V and 0 bases at J, with 7 bases between. This CDR3 contains 14 residues. Germline CDR1 and CDR2: LNHDA and SQIVND (reference sequence).

The chain joins TRBV30 to TRBJ2-4, with 12 bases aligning to TRBD2. Germline trimming cut 5 bases from V and 7 bases from J; bases unmatched to any gene: 3. Germline V gene sequence: CDR1 GTSNPN, CDR2 SVGIG (reference sequence). CDR3 length: 13 residues. CDR3: CAWRLAGGNIQYF. Here the CDR3 DNA reads TGTGCCTGGCGCCTAGCGGGGGGGAACATTCAGTACTTC. Drawing the rest from reference TRBV30 and TRBJ2-4, the complete variable domain is SQTIHQWPATLVQPVGSPLSLECTVEGTSNPNLYWYRQAAGRGLQLLFYSVGIGQISSEVPQNLSASRPQDRQFILSSKKLLLSDSGFYLCAWRLAGGNIQYFGAGTRLSVL.

The chain combines TRBV18 with TRBJ1-1; 10 bases map to TRBD1. There are 15 residues in the CDR3. V gave up 2 bases and J gave up 3 bases; unmatched junction bases: 3. Per the germline V gene, CDR1 is KGHSH and CDR2 is LQKENI. CDR3 residues: CASSPMGQGYTEAFF. CDR3 nucleotides: TGTGCCAGCTCACCAATGGGACAGGGGTACACTGAAGCTTTCTTT.

The genes are TRBV5-1 and TRBJ1-2; TRBD1 aligns across 7 bases. Germline values: CDR1 SGHRS, CDR2 YFSETQ. There are 13 residues in the CDR3. With V trimmed by 7 bases and J by 6 bases, 9 bases remained unmatched. CDR3 DNA: TGCGCCAGCGGATTTAGACAGGGCGATGGCTACACCTTC. Residues: CASGFRQGDGYTF.